A single sample gave rise to the 17 T cell receptor beta chains below, sequenced in a study of shared clonotypes between healthy human individuals (dated by TCRdb to 2020 to 2022). Library generation was performed with the immunoSEQ multiplex PCR assay. TCRdb took this table from immuneACCESS and kept in-frame rearrangements with V and J called. Such tables lack part of the clones; where checked against another copy, unresolved V genes explain under half of the gap, and the rest is unexplained. Counted in this sample were just over 2,000,000 clones; roughly 96% of them appeared once. The ten largest clones add up to 0.1% to 0.15% of the sample. Sequences were obtained from naive CD4+ T cells sorted from blood. The sample's cell subset or site label, decoded: CD45RA+ positively selected. These receptors were obtained from a young man in good health.

The chain has TRBV2 and TRBJ2-2; no definite D call. Looked up from germline, CDR1 is SNHLY and CDR2 is FYNNEI. Between the trimmed V and J ends, which lost 4 bases and 4 bases, there was a span of 13 bases. This CDR3 has 15 residues. The DNA for the CDR3 is TGTGCCAGCAGTGGTTGGCTAGAGAGCACCGGGGAGCTGTTTTTT. Translated, it gives CASSGWLESTGELFF.

The chain has TRBV2 and TRBJ2-5; D gene ambiguous. Trimming stripped 4 bases from V and 3 bases from J, with 3 bases between. Germline CDR1 is SNHLY and CDR2 is FYNNEI. The CDR3 is 11 amino acids. The CDR3 nucleotides are TGTGCCAGCAGTGGGAAAGAGACCCAGTACTTC. It specifies CASSGKETQYF.

This clone was observed a single time. The rearrangement uses TRBV6-1 and TRBJ1-5, with D possibly TRBD1 on 5 matching bases. Trimming removed 4 bases from V and 4 bases from J, with 17 bases in between. CDR1 and CDR2 from the germline V gene are MNHNS and SASEGT. This CDR3 has 16 residues. CDR3 residues: CASSGLLDSQNQPQHF. The CDR3 DNA is TGTGCCAGCAGTGGGCTACTTGACAGCCAGAATCAGCCCCAGCATTTT.

CDR3 region: CASSYGGQGDNSPLHF. CDR3 coding DNA: TGTGCCAGCAGTTACGGGGGGCAGGGTGATAATTCACCCCTCCACTTT. The chain uses TRBV6-5 and TRBJ1-6; D possibly corresponds to TRBD1 (6 bases). Trimming pared 2 bases from V and 5 bases from J, leaving 13 bases between. CDR1 and CDR2 (germline): MNHEY, SVGAGI. This CDR3 is built from 16 residues.

The chain joins TRBV4-1 to TRBJ2-4; a weak D match, TRBD2 (6 bases). The CDR3 covers 13 residues. The germline gives CDR1 MGHRA, CDR2 YSYEKL. Trimming took 1 base from V and 9 from J, leaving 10 bases between them. DNA of the CDR3: TGCGCCAGCAGCCAAGTAAACGGGGGCATTCAGTACTTC. Its protein product is CASSQVNGGIQYF.

The chain combines TRBV11-2 with TRBJ2-5; D possibly matches TRBD1 or TRBD2 (5 bases each). This CDR3 is built from 13 residues. V was trimmed by 7 bases and J by 1 base, leaving 10 bases between them. From germline, CDR1 is SGHAT and CDR2 FQNNGV. CDR3 sequence reads: CASTLGVQETQYF. The CDR3 DNA reads as TGTGCCAGCACCCTGGGGGTCCAAGAGACCCAGTACTTC.

This clone occurred once. The CDR3 sequence: CASRPPPGQGTDTQYF. The DNA for the CDR3 is TGTGCCAGCAGGCCACCCCCGGGACAGGGGACAGATACGCAGTATTTT. The gene calls are TRBV25-1 and TRBJ2-3, with 10 bases lining up with TRBD1. In germline, CDR1 is MGHDK, CDR2 SYGVNS. After removal of 6 bases from V and 3 bases from J, the junction contained 9 bases not matched to a gene. The CDR3 has 16 amino acids.

This chain links TRBV18 with TRBJ1-2; no reliable D call. The germline V and J ends were trimmed by 5 bases and 8 bases, with 15 bases remaining between them. Germline CDR1 is KGHSH and CDR2 is LQKENI. There are 13 residues in the CDR3. The CDR3 region has the DNA TGTGCCAGCTCAGCTGCGAGGGATTACGGCTACACCTTC. Translation: CASSAARDYGYTF. Supplemented by reference TRBV18 and TRBJ1-2, the full variable domain reads NAGVMQNPRHLVRRRGQEARLRCSPMKGHSHVYWYRQLPEEGLKFMVYLQKENIIDESGMPKERFSAEFPKEGPSILRIQQVVRGDSAAYFCASSAARDYGYTFGSGTRLTVV.

The V call is TRBV9, the J call TRBJ2-7; no firm D call. V was pared by 2 bases and J by 3 bases, with 15 bases between. Germline lookup yields CDR1 SGDLS and CDR2 YYNGEE. CDR3 length: 15 residues. The CDR3 spells CASSVAPGGHYEQYF. CDR3 nucleotide sequence: TGTGCCAGCAGCGTTGCCCCCGGCGGTCACTACGAGCAGTACTTC.

In the case of this clone: The sample contains more than one DNA sequence encoding this CDR3. The rearrangement uses TRBV5-6 and TRBJ2-7, with D perhaps matching TRBD1 or TRBD2 (5 bases each). The V gene lost 0 bases and the J gene lost 3 bases, with 7 bases spanning the gap. The CDR3 contains 13 residues. CDR1 SGHDT and CDR2 YYEEEE come from the germline V gene. For the CDR3, the DNA is TGTGCCAGCAGCTTGGCAGGGAGCTACGAGCAGTACTTC. Its translation is CASSLAGSYEQYF. Full variable domain (missing parts from reference TRBV5-6 and TRBJ2-7): DAGVTQSPTHLIKTRGQQVTLRCSPKSGHDTVSWYQQALGQGPQFIFQYYEEEERQRGNFPDRFSGHQFPNYSSELNVNALLLGDSALYLCASSLAGSYEQYFGPGTRLTVT.

CDR3 coding DNA: TGTGCCAGCAGCCCGACTGCGGTTGGGACCCAGTACTTC. Protein: CASSPTAVGTQYF. This chain connects TRBV7-2 to TRBJ2-5; D not resolved. Germline values: CDR1 SGHTA, CDR2 FQGNSA. V gave up 5 bases and J gave up 7 bases, with 14 bases separating them. The CDR3 contains 13 residues.

V usage is TRBV7-2 and J usage is TRBJ1-5; no clear D. The CDR3 totals 15 residues. Trimming shortened V by 2 bases and J by 2 bases, and 10 bases separated the two germline ends. From germline, CDR1 is SGHTA and CDR2 FQGNSA. CDR3 sequence: CASSLTRGGNQPQHF. CDR3 nucleotides: TGTGCCAGCAGCTTAACCCGCGGGGGCAATCAGCCCCAGCATTTT.

This clone has a handful of counts. The sample contains more than one DNA sequence encoding this CDR3. The chain uses TRBV30 and TRBJ1-2; D gene unclear. This CDR3 comprises 12 residues. Germline-derived CDR1 and CDR2 are GTSNPN and SVGIG (reference sequence). Between the trimmed V and J ends, which lost 3 bases and 1 base, there was a span of 6 bases. The CDR3 protein is CAWRRVNYGYTF. DNA of the CDR3: TGTGCCTGGAGGAGGGTTAACTATGGCTACACCTTC.

The genes are TRBV7-9 and TRBJ2-2, with 8 nucleotides matching TRBD1. Losses at the gene ends were 5 bases for V and 5 bases for J; bases not matched to a gene: 7. The CDR3 loop spans 15 amino acids. Germline V gene sequence: CDR1 SEHNR, CDR2 FQNEAQ (reference sequence). CDR3 protein: CASSHDRGRTGELFF. Written as DNA, the CDR3 is TGTGCCAGCAGCCATGACAGGGGCCGGACCGGGGAGCTGTTTTTT.

The rearrangement links TRBV2 to TRBJ1-6, with D possibly TRBD1 on 6 matching bases. This CDR3 has 15 amino acids. The V gene lost 6 bases and the J gene lost 6 bases, with 15 bases spanning the gap. Germline lookup yields CDR1 SNHLY and CDR2 FYNNEI. The CDR3, as DNA: TGTGCCAGCAGAACCACAGGGACGACTAATTCACCCCTCCACTTT. This encodes CASRTTGTTNSPLHF.

This chain links TRBV6-1 with TRBJ2-7, with 14 bases that match TRBD2. The trim removed 3 bases at V and 3 bases at J, leaving 4 bases unmatched. Germline values: CDR1 MNHNS, CDR2 SASEGT. There are 16 residues in the CDR3. The CDR3 protein is CASSEGLAGDLYEQYF. As DNA, the CDR3 is TGTGCCAGCAGTGAGGGACTAGCGGGAGACCTCTACGAGCAGTACTTC.

The CDR3 DNA sequence: TGTGCCAGCAGCAAAGGGGACAGGGGAATGTACAATGAGCAGTTCTTC. Protein sequence: CASSKGDRGMYNEQFF. The chain carries TRBV11-1 and TRBJ2-1; 10 nucleotides agree with TRBD1. Germline V gives CDR1 SGHAT, CDR2 FQDESV (reference sequence). CDR3 length: 16 amino acids. V lost 5 bases and J lost 4; bases outside the gene matches: 8.